This TCR beta chain was recovered during a study of monozygotic twins with inflammatory bowel disease. TCRdb re-called the 5' RACE reads and catalogs CDR3 proteins one per entry, DNA excluded. Here the sample table reports around 380,000 distinct CDR3 sequences. With respect to this clonotype: Its matching antigen is unknown.

CDR3 length: 14 residues. Germline V gives CDR1 DFQATT, CDR2 SNEGSKA (reference sequence). Findings of the study overall: Twins with IBD were found to have lower TCRbeta diversity (inverse Simpson) than healthy co-twins. With others, IBD patients shared fewer clonotypes than healthy twins did, especially with disease activity. Neither one strong signal nor one clonotype associated with IBD was supported.

The sequenced sample was blood. The V and J genes are TRBV20-1 and TRBJ2-7; absent DNA, TCRdb's TRBD1 call cannot be checked. This receptor was identified in a human donor with ulcerative colitis or Crohn's disease, or a healthy co-twin of an affected twin (not recorded which). CDR3: CSALGRGRTYEQYF.